The subject of this entry is one T cell receptor beta chain. Its antigen is not known. PCR involved 60 Vbeta and 13 Jbeta primers. Sequencing used immunoSEQ multiplex PCR; TCRdb keeps in-frame clones, though not all of them. The sample consists of 100,000 to 150,000 clones, more than 75% of them appearing once. This specimen comes from a study of cytomegalovirus exposure and HLA in healthy donors. Findings of the study overall: In vitro data verified a few CMV-associated chains as specific for CMV antigens. TCR beta chains numbering more than 150 were designated cytomegalovirus-associated. In a later analysis, specific HLA alleles were associated with 16,000 or so TCR beta sequences at a 0.05 false discovery rate.

V lost 2 bases and J lost 0, with 14 bases in between. There are 17 residues in the CDR3. Germline CDR1 reads ENHRY; CDR2 reads SYGVKD. The clonotype was recovered from a man aged 25-45 years in good health and CMV-seropositive. The V and J genes are TRBV10-3 and TRBJ2-1, with D uncertain. The specimen sequenced was PBMCs. The CDR3 here is CAISEENMRSSYNEQFF. The CDR3 bases are TGTGCCATCAGTGAGGAGAATATGCGGAGCTCCTACAATGAGCAGTTCTTC.